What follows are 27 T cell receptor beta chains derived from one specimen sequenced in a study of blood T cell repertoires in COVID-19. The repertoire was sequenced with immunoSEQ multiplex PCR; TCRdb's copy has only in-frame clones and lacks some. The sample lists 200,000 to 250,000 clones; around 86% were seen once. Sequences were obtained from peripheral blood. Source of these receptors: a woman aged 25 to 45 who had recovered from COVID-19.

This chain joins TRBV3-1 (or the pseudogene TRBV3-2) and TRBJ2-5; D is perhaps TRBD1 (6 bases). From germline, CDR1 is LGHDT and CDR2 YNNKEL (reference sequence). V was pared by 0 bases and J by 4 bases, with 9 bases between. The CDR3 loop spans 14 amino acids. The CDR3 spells CASSQDIRGETQYF. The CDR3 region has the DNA TGTGCCAGCAGCCAAGATATCAGGGGAGAGACCCAGTACTTC.

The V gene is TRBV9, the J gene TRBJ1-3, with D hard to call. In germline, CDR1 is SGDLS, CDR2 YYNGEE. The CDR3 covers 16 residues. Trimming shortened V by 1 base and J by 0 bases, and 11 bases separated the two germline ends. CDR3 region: CASSVYDGFSGNTIYF. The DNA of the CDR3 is TGTGCCAGCAGCGTATATGACGGGTTCTCTGGAAACACCATATATTTT.

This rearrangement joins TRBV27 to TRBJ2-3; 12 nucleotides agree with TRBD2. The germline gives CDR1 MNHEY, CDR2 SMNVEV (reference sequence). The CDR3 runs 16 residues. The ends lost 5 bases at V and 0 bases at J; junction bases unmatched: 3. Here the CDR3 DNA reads TGTGCCAGCAGTATCGGGACTAGCGGGAGCACAGATACGCAGTATTTT. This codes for CASSIGTSGSTDTQYF.

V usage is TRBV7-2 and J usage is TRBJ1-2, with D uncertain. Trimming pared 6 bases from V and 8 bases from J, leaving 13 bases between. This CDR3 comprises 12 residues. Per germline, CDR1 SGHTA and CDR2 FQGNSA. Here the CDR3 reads CASSREWSGYTF. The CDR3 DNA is TGTGCCAGCAGTCGTGAGTGGTCCGGCTACACCTTC.

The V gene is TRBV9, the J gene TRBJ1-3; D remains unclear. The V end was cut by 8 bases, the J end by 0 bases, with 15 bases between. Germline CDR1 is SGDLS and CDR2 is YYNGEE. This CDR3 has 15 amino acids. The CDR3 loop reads CARSALARSGNTIYF. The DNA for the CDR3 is TGTGCCAGGAGTGCCCTTGCACGCTCTGGAAACACCATATATTTT.

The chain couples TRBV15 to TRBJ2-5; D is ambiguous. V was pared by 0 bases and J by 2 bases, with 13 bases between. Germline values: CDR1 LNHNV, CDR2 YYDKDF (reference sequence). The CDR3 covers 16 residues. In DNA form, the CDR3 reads TGTGCCACCAGCAGAGATTTAACCAACAAACAAGAGACCCAGTACTTC. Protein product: CATSRDLTNKQETQYF.

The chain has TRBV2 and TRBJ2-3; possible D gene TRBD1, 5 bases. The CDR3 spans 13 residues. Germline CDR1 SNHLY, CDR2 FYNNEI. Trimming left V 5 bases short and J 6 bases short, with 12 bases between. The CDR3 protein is CASSRGQADTQYF. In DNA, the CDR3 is TGTGCCAGCAGTCGCGGACAAGCGGATACGCAGTATTTT. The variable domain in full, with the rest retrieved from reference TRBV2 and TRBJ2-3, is EPEVTQTPSHQVTQMGQEVILRCVPISNHLYFYWYRQILGQKVEFLVSFYNNEISEKSEIFDDQFSVERPDGSNFTLKIRSTKLEDSAMYFCASSRGQADTQYFGPGTRLTVL.

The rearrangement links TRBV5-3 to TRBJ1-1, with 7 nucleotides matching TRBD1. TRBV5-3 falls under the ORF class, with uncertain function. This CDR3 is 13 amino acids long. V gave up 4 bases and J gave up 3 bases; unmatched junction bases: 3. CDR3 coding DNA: TGTGCCAGAAGCCACGACAGGGACACTGAAGCTTTCTTT. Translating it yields CARSHDRDTEAFF.

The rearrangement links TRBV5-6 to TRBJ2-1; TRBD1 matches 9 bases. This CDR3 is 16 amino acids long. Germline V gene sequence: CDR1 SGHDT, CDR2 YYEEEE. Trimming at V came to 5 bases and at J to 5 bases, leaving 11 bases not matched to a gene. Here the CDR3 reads CASRFDPGTGNNEQFF. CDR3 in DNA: TGTGCCAGCAGATTTGACCCCGGGACAGGGAACAATGAGCAGTTCTTC. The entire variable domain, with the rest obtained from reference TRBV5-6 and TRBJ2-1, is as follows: DAGVTQSPTHLIKTRGQQVTLRCSPKSGHDTVSWYQQALGQGPQFIFQYYEEEERQRGNFPDRFSGHQFPNYSSELNVNALLLGDSALYLCASRFDPGTGNNEQFFGPGTRLTVL.

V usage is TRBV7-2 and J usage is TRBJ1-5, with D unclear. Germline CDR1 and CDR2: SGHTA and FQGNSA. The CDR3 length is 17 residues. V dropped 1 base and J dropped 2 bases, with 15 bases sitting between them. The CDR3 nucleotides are TGTGCCAGCAGCTTAGTGCTGGGCGGAGGAGGCAATCAGCCCCAGCATTTT. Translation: CASSLVLGGGGNQPQHF. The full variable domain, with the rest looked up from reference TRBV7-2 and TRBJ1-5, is GAGVSQSPSNKVTEKGKDVELRCDPISGHTALYWYRQSLGQGLEFLIYFQGNSAPDKSGLPSDRFSAERTGGSVSTLTIQRTQQEDSAVYLCASSLVLGGGGNQPQHFGDGTRLSIL.

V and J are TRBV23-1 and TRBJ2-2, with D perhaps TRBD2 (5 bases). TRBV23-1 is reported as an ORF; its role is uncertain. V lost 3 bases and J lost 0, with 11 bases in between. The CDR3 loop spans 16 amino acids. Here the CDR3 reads CASSQEDPSNTGELFF. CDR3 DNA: TGCGCCAGCAGTCAGGAGGACCCTTCGAACACCGGGGAGCTGTTTTTT.

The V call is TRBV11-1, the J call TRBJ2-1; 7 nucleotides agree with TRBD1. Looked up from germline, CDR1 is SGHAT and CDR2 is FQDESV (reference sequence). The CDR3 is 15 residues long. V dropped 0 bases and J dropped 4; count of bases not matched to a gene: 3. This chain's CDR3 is CASSLAGGGYNEQFF. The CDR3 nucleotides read TGTGCCAGCAGCTTAGCAGGGGGCGGTTACAATGAGCAGTTCTTC.

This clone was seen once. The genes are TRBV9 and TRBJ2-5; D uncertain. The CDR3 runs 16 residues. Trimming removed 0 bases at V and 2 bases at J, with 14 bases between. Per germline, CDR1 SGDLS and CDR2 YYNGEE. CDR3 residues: CASSVGPGPPQETQYF. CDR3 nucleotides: TGTGCCAGCAGCGTAGGTCCAGGTCCCCCTCAAGAGACCCAGTACTTC.

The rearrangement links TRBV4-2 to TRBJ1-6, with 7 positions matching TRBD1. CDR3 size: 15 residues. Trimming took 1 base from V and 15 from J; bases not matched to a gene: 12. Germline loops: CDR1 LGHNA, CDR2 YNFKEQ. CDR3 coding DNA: TGTGCCAGCAGCCAAGTCTCGGGACAGCAGGATCTCCTCCACTTT. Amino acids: CASSQVSGQQDLLHF.

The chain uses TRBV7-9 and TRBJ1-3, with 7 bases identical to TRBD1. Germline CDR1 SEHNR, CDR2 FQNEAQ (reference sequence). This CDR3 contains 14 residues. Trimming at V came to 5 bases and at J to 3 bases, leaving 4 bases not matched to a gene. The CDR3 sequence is CASSPRTGGNTIYF. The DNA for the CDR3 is TGTGCCAGCAGCCCGCGGACAGGTGGAAACACCATATATTTT.

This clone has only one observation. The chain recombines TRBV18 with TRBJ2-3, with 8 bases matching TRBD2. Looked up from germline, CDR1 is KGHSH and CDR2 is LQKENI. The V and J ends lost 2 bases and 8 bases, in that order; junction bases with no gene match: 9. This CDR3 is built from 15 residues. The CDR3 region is CASSPNRGGAFTQYF. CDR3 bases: TGTGCCAGCTCACCAAATCGGGGGGGCGCCTTTACGCAGTATTTT.

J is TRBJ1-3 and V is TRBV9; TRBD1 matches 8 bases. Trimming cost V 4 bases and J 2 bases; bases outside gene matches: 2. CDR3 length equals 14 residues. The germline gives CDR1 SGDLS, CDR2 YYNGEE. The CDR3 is CASSQTGAGNTIYF. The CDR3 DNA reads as TGTGCCAGCAGCCAGACAGGGGCTGGAAACACCATATATTTT.

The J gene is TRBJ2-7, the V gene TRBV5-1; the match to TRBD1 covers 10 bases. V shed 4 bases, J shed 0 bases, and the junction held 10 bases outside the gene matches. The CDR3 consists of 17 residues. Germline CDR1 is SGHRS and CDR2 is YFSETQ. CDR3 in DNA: TGCGCCAGCAGCGATGGGGGGACAGGGGTTACCTCCTACGAGCAGTACTTC. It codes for CASSDGGTGVTSYEQYF.

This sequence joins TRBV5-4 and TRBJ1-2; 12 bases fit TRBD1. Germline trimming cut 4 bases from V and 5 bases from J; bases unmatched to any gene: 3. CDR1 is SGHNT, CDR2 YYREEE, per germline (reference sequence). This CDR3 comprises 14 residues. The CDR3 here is CASSPGQGAYGYTF. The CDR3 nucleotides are TGTGCCAGCAGCCCGGGACAGGGGGCTTATGGCTACACCTTC.

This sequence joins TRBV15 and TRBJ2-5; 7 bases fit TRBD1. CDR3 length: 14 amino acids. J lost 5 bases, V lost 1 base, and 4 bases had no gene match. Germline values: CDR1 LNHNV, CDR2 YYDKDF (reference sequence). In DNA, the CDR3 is TGTGCCACCAGCAGAGGAGGGGGCTGGGAGACCCAGTACTTC. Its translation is CATSRGGGWETQYF.

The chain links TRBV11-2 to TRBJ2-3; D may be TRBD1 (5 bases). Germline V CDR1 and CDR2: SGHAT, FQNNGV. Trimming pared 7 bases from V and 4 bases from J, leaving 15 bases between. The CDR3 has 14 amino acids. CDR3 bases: TGTGCCAGCACACATCAGGGTGCGTCAGATACGCAGTATTTT. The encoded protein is CASTHQGASDTQYF.

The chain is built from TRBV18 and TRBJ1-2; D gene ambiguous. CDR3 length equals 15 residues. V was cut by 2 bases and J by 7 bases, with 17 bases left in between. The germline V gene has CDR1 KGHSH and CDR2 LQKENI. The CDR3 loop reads CASSPLDRESGGYTF. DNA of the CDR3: TGTGCCAGCTCACCATTAGACCGGGAGAGTGGTGGCTACACCTTC. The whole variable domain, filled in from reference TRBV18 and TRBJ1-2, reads NAGVMQNPRHLVRRRGQEARLRCSPMKGHSHVYWYRQLPEEGLKFMVYLQKENIIDESGMPKERFSAEFPKEGPSILRIQQVVRGDSAAYFCASSPLDRESGGYTFGSGTRLTVV.

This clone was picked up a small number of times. The CDR3, as DNA: TGCGCCAGCAGCCAAGATCTAGGGAGGAGGGATGAAAAACTGTTTTTT. Amino acid sequence: CASSQDLGRRDEKLFF. The rearrangement links TRBV4-3 to TRBJ1-4; D call uncertain. This CDR3 has 16 residues. Germline lookup yields CDR1 LGHNA and CDR2 YSLEER. With 0 bases removed from V and 6 bases from J, the gap between germline ends came to 14 bases.

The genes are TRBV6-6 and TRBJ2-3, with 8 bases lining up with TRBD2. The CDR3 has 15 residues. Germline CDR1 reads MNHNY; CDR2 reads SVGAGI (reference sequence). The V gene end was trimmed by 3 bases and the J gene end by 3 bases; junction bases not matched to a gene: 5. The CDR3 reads CASSYLRGDTDTQYF. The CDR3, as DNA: TGTGCCAGCAGTTATCTGCGGGGGGATACAGATACGCAGTATTTT.

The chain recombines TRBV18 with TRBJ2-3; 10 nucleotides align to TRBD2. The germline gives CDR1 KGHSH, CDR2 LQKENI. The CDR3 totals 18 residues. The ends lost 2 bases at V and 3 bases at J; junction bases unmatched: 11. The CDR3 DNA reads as TGTGCCAGCTCACCAATCGCCCTTCTAGCGGGGGTTACAGATACGCAGTATTTT. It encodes CASSPIALLAGVTDTQYF. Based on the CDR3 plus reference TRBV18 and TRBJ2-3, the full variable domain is NAGVMQNPRHLVRRRGQEARLRCSPMKGHSHVYWYRQLPEEGLKFMVYLQKENIIDESGMPKERFSAEFPKEGPSILRIQQVVRGDSAAYFCASSPIALLAGVTDTQYFGPGTRLTVL.

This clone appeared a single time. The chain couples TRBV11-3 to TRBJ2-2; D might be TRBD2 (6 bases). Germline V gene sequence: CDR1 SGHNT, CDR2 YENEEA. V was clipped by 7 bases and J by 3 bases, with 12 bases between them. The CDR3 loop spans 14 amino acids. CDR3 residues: CASTKTGDTGELFF. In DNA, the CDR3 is TGTGCCAGCACTAAGACGGGGGACACCGGGGAGCTGTTTTTT. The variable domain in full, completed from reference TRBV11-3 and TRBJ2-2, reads EAGVVQSPRYKIIEKKQPVAFWCNPISGHNTLYWYLQNLGQGPELLIRYENEEAVDDSQLPKDRFSAERLKGVDSTLKIQPAELGDSAVYLCASTKTGDTGELFFGEGSRLTVL.

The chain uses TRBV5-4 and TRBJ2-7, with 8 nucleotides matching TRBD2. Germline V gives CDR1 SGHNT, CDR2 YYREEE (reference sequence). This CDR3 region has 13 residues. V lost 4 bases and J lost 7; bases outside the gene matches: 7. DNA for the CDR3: TGTGCCAGCAGCAGGACTAGCAGTAGGGAGCAGTACTTC. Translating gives CASSRTSSREQYF.